A single sample gave rise to the 24 T cell receptor beta chains below, sequenced in a study of T cell responses to AZD1222 COVID-19 vaccine. The repertoire was sequenced with immunoSEQ multiplex PCR; TCRdb's copy has only in-frame clones and lacks some. Altogether around 44,000 clones are present, approximately 83% being singletons, with the ten largest covering 6% to 7%. The sequences come from peripheral blood, collected 28 days after the second AZD1222 dose. The source of these receptors is an adult who received the AZD1222 COVID-19 vaccine.

The chain combines TRBV6-5 with TRBJ2-1; 10 bases map to TRBD1. Germline-derived CDR1 and CDR2 are MNHEY and SVGAGI. CDR3 size: 15 residues. V was clipped by 0 bases and J by 8 bases; unmatched bases: 4. The CDR3 loop reads CASSYSGTGDYEQFF. The CDR3 nucleotides read TGTGCCAGCAGTTACTCGGGGACAGGGGATTATGAGCAGTTCTTC.

This chain links TRBV5-8 with TRBJ1-4, with TRBD1 identical over 9 bases. Germline CDR1 and CDR2: SGHTS and YDEGEE. CDR3 length: 16 amino acids. Trimming removed 3 bases from V and 5 bases from J; junction bases left unmatched: 8. CDR3 DNA: TGTGCCAGCAGCTACCTCGGCGGGACAGGGAATGAAAAACTGTTTTTT. It yields the protein CASSYLGGTGNEKLFF.

This clone was detected a few times. The gene calls are TRBV5-5 and TRBJ2-1; D ambiguous. The V gene lost 0 bases and the J gene lost 9 bases, with 4 bases spanning the gap. The V gene's germline CDR1 is SGHKS and CDR2 YYEKEE (reference sequence). CDR3 length: 11 amino acids. In DNA, the CDR3 is TGTGCCAGCAGCTTGGACATTGAGCAGTTCTTC. Protein sequence: CASSLDIEQFF.

The chain combines TRBV7-2 with TRBJ2-6, with TRBD1 matching 8 bases. Trimming cost V 6 bases and J 2 bases; bases outside gene matches: 3. CDR1 is SGHTA and CDR2 is FQGNSA in the germline V gene. There are 15 residues in the CDR3. This CDR3 reads CASRDRGAGANVLTF. The DNA of the CDR3 is TGTGCCAGCAGAGACAGGGGAGCTGGGGCCAACGTCCTGACTTTC.

This chain joins TRBV6-2 or TRBV6-3 and TRBJ2-7; 8 bases map to TRBD1. The CDR3 contains 16 residues. Trimming took 2 bases from V and 4 from J; bases not matched to a gene: 10. The V gene's germline CDR1 is MNHEY and CDR2 SVGEGT. As DNA, the CDR3 is TGTGCCAGCAGTTACCTCGCCCCAGGGGGCAAGTACGAGCAGTACTTC. It translates to CASSYLAPGGKYEQYF.

The J gene is TRBJ2-7, the V gene TRBV2, with D tentatively TRBD2 (5 bases). This CDR3 has 11 residues. V lost 11 bases and J 2 bases, leaving 10 bases between the germline ends. The V gene's germline CDR1 is SNHLY and CDR2 FYNNEI. CDR3 sequence reads: CAGGDAYEQYF. DNA for the CDR3: TGTGCCGGAGGAGATGCCTACGAGCAGTACTTC.

With respect to this clone: At the DNA level, this CDR3 is encoded by other sequences in the same sample as well. The CDR3 DNA sequence: TGCGCCAGCAGCCCCGGACTAGCAGACTACAATGAGCAGTTCTTC. As protein: CASSPGLADYNEQFF. The rearrangement links TRBV5-1 to TRBJ2-1, with TRBD2 matching 8 bases. This CDR3 has 15 residues. Germline trimming cut 4 bases from V and 3 bases from J; bases unmatched to any gene: 6. CDR1 is SGHRS and CDR2 is YFSETQ in the germline V gene.

This CDR3 reads CASSIQLAGVGPYNEQFF. CDR3 DNA: TGTGCCAGTAGTATCCAACTAGCGGGAGTAGGGCCCTACAATGAGCAGTTCTTC. The V and J genes are TRBV19 and TRBJ2-1, with 11 bases identical to TRBD2. Unmatched junction bases numbered 9, after V lost 3 bases and J lost 2 bases. The CDR3 has 18 residues. CDR1 is LNHDA, CDR2 SQIVND, per germline (reference sequence).

V gene TRBV9 combines with J gene TRBJ2-7; D is perhaps TRBD2 (5 bases). V lost 4 bases and J 7 bases, leaving 15 bases between the germline ends. There are 13 residues in the CDR3. CDR1 is SGDLS and CDR2 is YYNGEE in the germline V gene. The CDR3 nucleotides read TGTGCCAGCAGCCCCCGCACCCCGGGAGAGCAGTACTTC. The encoded protein is CASSPRTPGEQYF.

The chain recombines TRBV10-2 with TRBJ2-4, with 11 bases aligning to TRBD2. The CDR3 sequence is 19 residues long. The V segment lost 8 bases and the J segment 1 base; nucleotides outside the gene matches: 16. Germline V gene sequence: CDR1 WSHSY, CDR2 SAAADI. In DNA form, the CDR3 reads TGCGCCAGCCGGCGATACCCGGGACTAGCGGAGGGGGCCAAAAACATTCAGTACTTC. Its translation: CASRRYPGLAEGAKNIQYF.

The chain joins TRBV28 to TRBJ2-1; D possibly corresponds to TRBD2 (5 bases). V lost 6 bases, J lost 4 bases, and 13 bases lay in between. The CDR3 has 14 residues. The V gene's germline CDR1 is MDHEN and CDR2 SYDVKM. CDR3 nucleotide sequence: TGTGCCAGCAGAGACCGGGGTACTTACAATGAGCAGTTCTTC. Amino acid sequence: CASRDRGTYNEQFF.

The chain uses TRBV27 and TRBJ2-7; no firm D call. The CDR3 length is 11 residues. With 2 bases removed from V and 6 bases from J, the gap between germline ends came to 5 bases. CDR1 MNHEY and CDR2 SMNVEV come from the germline V gene (reference sequence). Written as DNA, the CDR3 is TGTGCCAGCAGTTTAGGCGGCGAGCAGTACTTC. This encodes CASSLGGEQYF.

This chain links TRBV7-2 with TRBJ2-1; D is perhaps TRBD1 (5 bases). The V gene's germline CDR1 is SGHTA and CDR2 FQGNSA. V dropped 4 bases and J dropped 8 bases, with 12 bases sitting between them. The CDR3 totals 13 residues. The CDR3 region is CASSSLGVDEQFF. The CDR3 region has the DNA TGTGCCAGCAGCTCGTTAGGGGTGGATGAGCAGTTCTTC.

V gene TRBV7-2 combines with J gene TRBJ2-7; D unresolved. The CDR3 has 16 residues. CDR1 and CDR2 from the germline V gene are SGHTA and FQGNSA. V was shortened by 5 bases and J by 2 bases, with 19 bases between the two germline ends. The CDR3 protein is CASSPGGRSPPYEQYF. The CDR3 DNA reads TGTGCCAGCAGCCCAGGCGGACGGAGTCCCCCCTACGAGCAGTACTTC.

The gene calls are TRBV29-1 and TRBJ2-1, with 12 bases aligning to TRBD2. V lost 5 bases, J lost 0 bases, and 11 bases stayed unmatched. Germline CDR1 and CDR2: SQVTM and ANQGSEA. The CDR3 consists of 18 residues. CDR3 nucleotide sequence: TGCAGCGTTATTTCTAGCGGGAGGGGGCTAAGCTCCTACAATGAGCAGTTCTTC. Translated, it gives CSVISSGRGLSSYNEQFF.

The chain carries TRBV27 and TRBJ2-7; 10 positions match TRBD2. Unmatched junction bases numbered 2, after V lost 3 bases and J lost 0 bases. The CDR3 consists of 15 residues. CDR1 is MNHEY and CDR2 is SMNVEV in the germline V gene (reference sequence). DNA for the CDR3: TGTGCCAGCAGTTTCGCTAGCGGGAGCTCCTACGAGCAGTACTTC. Its protein is CASSFASGSSYEQYF.

This chain connects TRBV10-1 to TRBJ2-2; D remains ambiguous. Trimming stripped 6 bases from V and 0 bases from J, with 2 bases between. Germline CDR1 is WNHNN and CDR2 is SYGVQD (reference sequence). This CDR3 is 12 amino acids long. The CDR3 DNA sequence: TGCGCCAGCAGCCCGAACACCGGGGAGCTGTTTTTT. It specifies CASSPNTGELFF.

For the CDR3, the DNA is TGTGCCAGTAGTCCAGCGGGAGTGTGGGAGCAGTACTTC. Translated: CASSPAGVWEQYF. The chain recombines TRBV19 with TRBJ2-7; TRBD2 matches 8 bases. Losses at the gene ends were 5 bases for V and 7 bases for J; bases not matched to a gene: 7. The germline CDR1 and CDR2 sequences are LNHDA and SQIVND (reference sequence). The length of the CDR3 is 13 residues.

The CDR3 DNA reads as TGTGCCAGCAGTTTAGGACAGGGAGGTGGCTACACCTTC. Residues: CASSLGQGGGYTF. This chain joins TRBV27 and TRBJ1-2; 8 positions agree with TRBD1. Per the germline V gene, CDR1 is MNHEY and CDR2 is SMNVEV (reference sequence). The ends lost 2 bases at V and 7 bases at J; junction bases unmatched: 3. The CDR3 runs to 13 residues.

This clone has more than one count but fewer than ten. V is TRBV7-3 and J is TRBJ1-1; D is perhaps TRBD1 (5 bases). V lost 8 bases to trimming and J lost 4 bases, with 14 bases between them. The CDR3 contains 13 residues. In germline, CDR1 is SGHTA, CDR2 FQGTGA. The CDR3 loop reads CASAAQGSTEAFF. In DNA, the CDR3 is TGTGCCAGCGCGGCCCAGGGAAGCACTGAAGCTTTCTTT.

This rearrangement joins TRBV6-6 to TRBJ1-5; tentative D call: TRBD1 (6 bases). CDR3 length: 17 residues. Germline V gene lookup returns CDR1 MNHNY and CDR2 SVGAGI (reference sequence). V was pared by 5 bases and J by 0 bases, with 17 bases between. The CDR3 DNA follows: TGTGCCAGCAGTCAATTCCCACAGGGAGTTAGCAATCAGCCCCAGCATTTT. It encodes CASSQFPQGVSNQPQHF.

The chain is built from TRBV29-1 and TRBJ2-2; the match to TRBD1 covers 9 bases. The V and J ends lost 3 bases and 4 bases, in that order; junction bases with no gene match: 9. Looked up from germline, CDR1 is SQVTM and CDR2 is ANQGSEA. The CDR3 consists of 16 residues. In nucleotides, the CDR3 is TGCAGCGTTGAGGTCGCGGGACAGGGTTTCACCGGGGAGCTGTTTTTT. This sequence encodes CSVEVAGQGFTGELFF.

The chain couples TRBV7-9 to TRBJ1-1; 8 nucleotides agree with TRBD1. The V gene end was trimmed by 5 bases and the J gene end by 1 base; junction bases not matched to a gene: 3. CDR1 is SEHNR, CDR2 FQNEAQ, per germline (reference sequence). This CDR3 has 14 residues. CDR3 in amino acids: CASSADRENTEAFF. CDR3 nucleotide sequence: TGTGCCAGCAGCGCGGACAGGGAGAACACTGAAGCTTTCTTT.

The chain joins TRBV25-1 to TRBJ1-2, with a weak D call TRBD1 (6 bases). Trimming removed 6 bases at V and 4 bases at J, with 12 bases between. The CDR3 has 13 amino acids. Per the germline V gene, CDR1 is MGHDK and CDR2 is SYGVNS. CDR3 in amino acids: CASSPGHSYGYTF. CDR3 coding DNA: TGTGCCAGCAGCCCGGGACACAGCTATGGCTACACCTTC.